The source of this T cell receptor (beta chain) is a study of T cell responses to AZD1222 COVID-19 vaccine (dated by TCRdb to the early 2020s). Turning to the overall study: TCR sequencing covered 230 or so trial participants: 200 to 220 given two doses of AZD1222 and around 26 given two doses of MenACWY control vaccine. Trial participants were enrolled by age into subgroups of 18-55, 56-69 and 70-plus years, and about 150, 27 and 61 TCR-sequenced participants, respectively, were included in these subgroups. General conclusions and limits of the study: In the small 56-69-year group, the increase in depth fell short of significance, most likely because of low power. After two AZD1222 doses, spike-specific TCR breadth and depth were significantly higher than at day 0 and than in MenACWY recipients. Participants were mostly white British and included more females than males, and it was suggested by the authors that clonal diversity may have been underestimated. The whole spike protein was spanned by vaccine-associated CD4 TCRs, and dominant responses were seen in regions 160-218 and 743-854. Conclusions about previously exposed vaccinees were limited because only a handful of AZD1222 recipients were SARS-CoV-2 seropositive at baseline. Reportedly, almost half of the unique spike-specific TCRs recognized epitopes lying outside the regions that are mutated in the B.1.351 and B.1.1.7 variants. Because no samples from the day 14 peak response were available, repertoires could be characterized only after the peak T cell response.

On this clone itself: Its antigen has not been determined. The record has no base qualities; no much larger clone is one base away.

The CDR3 regions of human TCRbeta chains were subjected to immunosequencing. The authors' pipeline ran thus. TCRs in the repertoires were compared against a reference library of SARS-CoV-2-specific TCRs that had been generated with the MIRA antigen-specificity platform. Breadth was defined as the fraction of unique TCRs that were SARS-CoV-2-associated, and depth was defined as the fraction of total T cells that were SARS-CoV-2-associated. Using the MIRA data, every spike-specific TCR was mapped to the spike region that the TCR reacted to and assigned to either a CD4 or a CD8 class. Log10-transformed breadth and depth values were compared by one-way ANOVA with Sidak's multiple comparisons tests. In its TCRdb copy, this immuneACCESS table keeps in-frame sequences only and misses some clones. Where compared with another copy, unresolved V genes explain less than half of these, and the others have no known cause. That table supplies the V and J calls and clone size; D and trimming were determined from the DNA. A total of about 160,000 clones appear in this sample, around 94% of them only once. The ten top clones hold 5.1% of the sample.

The germline V gene encodes CDR1 SGHRS and CDR2 YFSETQ. The CDR3 holds 15 amino acids from the cysteine to the phenylalanine. Just the 45-base CDR3 DNA is kept, in frame starting at base 1. V is clipped by 3 bases and J by 7 bases, and the sequence between their germline boundaries is 19 bases long. The time point label here, explained by the study, means: about 28 days (+/-7) after the second vaccine dose. AZD1222 recipients whose second dose came at about 4 weeks and those whose second dose came at about 12 weeks were combined into one group, since spike-specific TCR depth and breadth did not differ between the two schedules. The vaccinee samples were drawn from two UK trials, COV001 and COV002, one of which was a single-blind randomized controlled phase 2/3 trial testing AZD1222 (ChAdOx1 nCoV-19) in healthy adults. For TCRbeta chain sequencing, PBMC samples from trial participants were taken at day 0 and at day 28 after the second dose.

The sequence links TRBV5-1 to TRBJ1-1, with TRBD1 tentatively as D gene (5 bases match). The sequences come from peripheral blood, collected 28 days after the second AZD1222 dose. This sequence originates from an adult who received the AZD1222 COVID-19 vaccine. The encoded CDR3 is CASSSNEYRDFEAFF. Read as DNA, the sequence is TGCGCCAGCAGCTCCAATGAGTACCGGGACTTTGAAGCTTTCTTT.